These 9 T cell receptor beta chains were all obtained from the same sample, sequenced in a study of tissue T cells after allogeneic stem cell transplantation. Produced via immunoSEQ multiplex PCR; TCRdb's table is partial and in-frame only. The data hold about 1,000 clones, with roughly 53% observed a single time. The time point is: mouse harvest day 14 after allogeneic transplant. Mouse grafts combined 10^7 T-cell-depleted bone marrow cells with 10^6 splenic CD5+ T cells. Sequencing used liver tissue. The receptors originated from a female BALB/c mouse given C57BL/6 T cells with graft-versus-host disease after an allogeneic hematopoietic cell transplant.

Comment on this clone: Mouse gene names and germline throughout. The read falls 1 residue short of the CDR3 end, and the missing part is taken from the germline J gene. The chain combines TRBV23 with TRBJ1-1; the DNA was not used to check the table's D call, TRBD1. CDR3 size: 14 residues. Germline CDR1 is KGHTA and CDR2 is FQNQQP. The CDR3 sequence is CSSSQQGANTEVFF. CDR3 DNA, as far as it was read: TGCTCCAGCAGTCAACAGGGGGCAAACACAGAAGTCTTC.

Comments on this clone: Here the gene names and germline are mouse. The CDR3 extends 1 residue past the end of the read, so its final part is completed from the germline J gene. The chain joins TRBV13-2 to TRBJ2-1, with 9 bases lining up with TRBD2. Germline V gives CDR1 NNHNN, CDR2 SYGAGS (reference sequence). The ends lost 3 bases at V and 0 bases at J; junction bases unmatched: 4. The CDR3 extends over 16 amino acids. CDR3 loop: CASGGLGAYNYAEQFF. Partial CDR3 DNA: TGTGCCAGCGGTGGACTGGGGGCTTATAACTATGCTGAGCAGTTC.

Concerning this clone: Each gene name is a mouse one. Here the CDR3 reads CASSLKGGDYAEQFF. The sequenced CDR3 bases are TGTGCCAGCAGCTTAAAAGGGGGCGACTATGCTGAGCAGTTC. The V gene is TRBV3, the J gene TRBJ2-1; weak D call: TRBD1 (7 bases). Read data end 1 residue before the CDR3 end; the end is taken from the germline J gene. V lost 2 bases and J 2 bases, leaving 10 bases between the germline ends. Germline CDR1 and CDR2: SNHLY and FYNGKV (reference sequence). This CDR3 is built from 15 residues.

Note on this clone: The gene names given are mouse names. Read sequence stops 1 residue before the CDR3 end, and the germline J gene provides the missing end. The rearrangement links TRBV13-3 to TRBJ1-5; 7 nucleotides agree with TRBD1. Germline V lookup: CDR1 NNHDY, CDR2 SYVADS. J lost 0 bases, V lost 5 bases, and 2 bases had no gene match. This CDR3 is 14 amino acids long. The sequenced part of the CDR3 DNA is TGTGCCAGCAGAGGGGGCCATAACAACCAGGCTCCGCTT. It yields the protein CASRGGHNNQAPL. The CDR3 as a whole reads CASRGGHNNQAPLF. The variable domain in full, completed from reference TRBV13-3 and TRBJ1-5, reads EAAVTQSPRSKVAVTGGKVTLSCHQTNNHDYMYWYRQDTGHGLRLIHYSYVADSTEKGDIPDGYKASRPSQENFSLILELASLSQTAVYFCASRGGHNNQAPLFGEGTRLSVL.

There are a few counts of this clone. Mouse gene names and germline throughout. Read data end 1 residue before the CDR3 end; the end is taken from the germline J gene. The rearrangement links TRBV13-3 to TRBJ2-7, with D hard to call. V was clipped by 2 bases and J by 0 bases, with 6 bases between them. Germline V gene sequence: CDR1 NNHDY, CDR2 SYVADS. The CDR3 length is 13 residues. The sequenced CDR3 bases are TGTGCCAGCAGTGAGGCAGTCTCCTATGAACAGTAC. This codes for CASSEAVSYEQY. The CDR3, in full, reads CASSEAVSYEQYF.

Concerning this clone itself: Genes and germline come from the mouse. The read gets to within 1 residue of the CDR3 end, and the germline J gene fills in the rest. The J gene is TRBJ2-5, the V gene TRBV13-1; TRBD2 matches at 9 bases. The CDR3 runs to 14 residues. Germline V gene lookup returns CDR1 NSHNY and CDR2 SYGAGN. Unmatched junction bases numbered 2, after V lost 1 base and J lost 5 bases. CDR3 protein: CASSDLDWGDTQYF. The part of the CDR3 DNA that was read is TGTGCCAGCAGTGATCTGGACTGGGGAGACACCCAGTAC.

This clone came up a few times. Gene names refer to mouse genes. The read terminates 1 residue ahead of where the CDR3 ends, so the germline J gene completes it. The gene calls are TRBV16 and TRBJ1-3, with no clear D. The germline V gene has CDR1 SGHSA and CDR2 FRNQAP. The length of the CDR3 is 15 residues. Trimming stripped 0 bases from V and 1 base from J, with 7 bases between. The covered CDR3 bases are TGTGCAAGCAGCTTAGATCCGGGGTCTGGAAATACGCTCTAT. Translated, it gives CASSLDPGSGNTLY. The whole CDR3 reads CASSLDPGSGNTLYF.

The table lists this clone with a few counts. Gene names are the mouse ones. The read is 1 residue too short to cover the CDR3 end, so that end is filled in from the germline J gene. The chain uses TRBV24 and TRBJ1-3; the D is unclear. The germline gives CDR1 KGHTA, CDR2 FRNEEI. V was trimmed by 2 bases and J by 0 bases, leaving 5 bases between them. The CDR3 is 14 residues long. Partial CDR3 DNA: TGTGCCAGCAGTCTGAACAGTTCTGGAAATACGCTCTAT. It translates to CASSLNSSGNTLY. The whole CDR3 protein reads CASSLNSSGNTLYF.

As regards this clone: Mouse gene names and germline throughout. The CDR3 end is not reached by the read, which stops 1 residue before it; the germline J gene fills it in. The chain carries TRBV19 and TRBJ2-7; the match to TRBD2 covers 8 bases. V shed 5 bases, J shed 7 bases, and the junction held 5 bases outside the gene matches. Germline CDR1 reads FNHDT; CDR2 reads SITEND (reference sequence). The CDR3 runs to 12 residues. The covered CDR3 bases are TGTGCCAGCAGAACCCCTGGGGGGGAACAGTAC. The encoded protein is CASRTPGGEQY. The CDR3, in full, reads CASRTPGGEQYF.